The present T cell receptor beta chain was sequenced within a study of blood T cell repertoires in COVID-19. Study-level background: Samples of COVID-19 (acute and convalescent) were obtained from the United States, Italy and Spain. The cDNA or gDNA used as material had been derived from T cells, B-cell-depleted T cells, or PBMCs.

Trimming removed 5 bases from V and 0 bases from J, with 13 bases in between. Per germline, CDR1 SEHNR and CDR2 FQNEAQ (reference sequence). This CDR3 comprises 16 residues. A few counts support this clone. In the study's own analysis: Nucleated cell counts were estimated from reference gene primer amplification. The table came from immunoSEQ multiplex PCR; TCRdb's copy has only in-frame clones and leaves some out. That table furnishes V, J and clone size, whereas the DNA furnished D and trimming. The sample lists about 81,000 clones; 90% to 95% were seen once. The receptor comes from a woman aged 45-65 years in a cohort sampled during active COVID-19. Sequenced input: peripheral blood. The chain employs TRBV7-9 and TRBJ2-2, with D possibly being TRBD1 (8 bases). As DNA, the CDR3 is TGTGCCAGCAGCACAGGGGGGGATGCGAACACCGGGGAGCTGTTTTTT. This sequence encodes CASSTGGDANTGELFF.